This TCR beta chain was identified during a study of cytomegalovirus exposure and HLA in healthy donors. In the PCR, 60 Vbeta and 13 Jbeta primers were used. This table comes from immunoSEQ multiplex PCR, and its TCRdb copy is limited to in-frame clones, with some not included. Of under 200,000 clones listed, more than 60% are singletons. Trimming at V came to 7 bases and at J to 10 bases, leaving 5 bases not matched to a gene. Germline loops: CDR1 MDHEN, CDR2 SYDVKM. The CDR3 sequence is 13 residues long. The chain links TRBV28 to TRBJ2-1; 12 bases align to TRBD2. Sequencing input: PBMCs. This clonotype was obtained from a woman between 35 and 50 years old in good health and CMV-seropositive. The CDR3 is CASMELAGGEQFF. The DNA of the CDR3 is TGTGCCAGCATGGAACTAGCGGGGGGAGAGCAGTTCTTC.